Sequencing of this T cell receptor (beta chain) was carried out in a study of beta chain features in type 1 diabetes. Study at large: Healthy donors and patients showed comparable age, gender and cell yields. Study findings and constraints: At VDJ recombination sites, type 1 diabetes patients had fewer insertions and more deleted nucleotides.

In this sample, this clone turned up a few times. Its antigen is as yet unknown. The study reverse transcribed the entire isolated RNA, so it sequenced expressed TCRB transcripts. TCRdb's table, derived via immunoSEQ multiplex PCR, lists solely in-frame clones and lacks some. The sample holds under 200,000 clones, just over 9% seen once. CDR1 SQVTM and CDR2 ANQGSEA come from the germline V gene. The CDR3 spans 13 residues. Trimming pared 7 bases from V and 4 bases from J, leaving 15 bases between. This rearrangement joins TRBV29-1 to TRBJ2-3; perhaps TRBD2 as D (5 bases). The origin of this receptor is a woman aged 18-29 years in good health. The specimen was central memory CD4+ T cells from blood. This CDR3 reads CSGAGGTADTQYF. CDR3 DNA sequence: TGCAGCGGGGCAGGAGGTACCGCAGATACGCAGTATTTT.